This T cell receptor (beta chain) was retrieved from a study of regulatory T cells in long-lasting Graves disease. Building of the TCR beta libraries involved iRepertoire HTBI primers and Arm-PCR of CDR3 regions. MiXCR, applied by TCRdb to the multiplex PCR reads, yields one record per CDR3 protein. The table records about 540,000 distinct CDR3 sequences, approximately 15% of them present only once. Details on this clonotype: Its target is unknown.

Overall study findings and caveats: Relative to newly diagnosed Graves' patients, persistent ones had lower TCR diversity.

V dropped 5 bases and J dropped 8 bases, with 12 bases sitting between them. CDR3 length: 11 residues. CDR1 is SQVTM, CDR2 ANQGSEA, per germline. Time point indicated: newly diagnosed GD, antithyroid drugs for less than 3 months. The TCR library was made from RNA extracted from PBMCs. These data also formed part of another study, on T cells in Graves' hyperthyroidism and ophthalmopathy.

The chain couples TRBV29-1 to TRBJ1-2, with D maybe TRBD1 (5 bases). The TCR sequence derives from a man younger than 40 with Graves disease. Sequencing used peripheral blood mononuclear cells (PBMCs), obtained at new diagnosis, from a patient treated with antithyroid drugs. The CDR3 here is CSVPGGSGYTF. In nucleotides, the CDR3 is TGCAGCGTTCCCGGGGGGAGCGGCTACACCTTC.